This T cell receptor (beta chain) was sequenced during a study of T cell responses to AZD1222 COVID-19 vaccine. This CDR3 has 16 residues. Germline values: CDR1 SGHDT, CDR2 YYEEEE. Study-wide results and limits: The number of AZD1222 recipients seropositive at baseline was only 6 or 7. Clonal diversity was possibly underestimated; the donors were predominantly white British and more often female.

Some clones are missing from TCRdb's copy, which holds only in-frame ones; the method was immunoSEQ multiplex PCR. Here the sample spans around 110,000 clones, 87% being singletons. A word on this clone: Its matching antigen is unknown. A read error may account for a junction end that differs from germline.

The V call is TRBV5-6, the J call TRBJ1-2; a weak D match, TRBD1 (5 bases). The source was peripheral blood, collected on day 0 of AZD1222 vaccination. This TCR derives from an adult in good health. CDR3 coding DNA: TGTGCCAGCAGCCGGGGTAGCACAGGAACTAATTATGGCTACACCTTC. Its translation is CASSRGSTGTNYGYTF.